This TCR beta chain appears in the sequencing data of a study of blood T cell repertoires in COVID-19. Background on the study: Collection of acute and convalescent COVID-19 samples took place in the United States, Italy and Spain. From T cells, B-cell-depleted T cells, or PBMCs came the material, which was cDNA or gDNA.

This CDR3 has 14 amino acids. Germline-derived CDR1 and CDR2 are MNHEY and SMNVEV (reference sequence). V gave up 5 bases and J gave up 2 bases, with 12 bases separating them. In the authors' workflow: Amplification of reference gene primers was used by the study to estimate nucleated cell counts. The protocol was immunoSEQ multiplex PCR, while the TCRdb copy is restricted to in-frame clones and leaves out a portion. V, J and clone size derive from that table, while D and trimming were established from the DNA sequence. The table includes roughly 230,000 clones, roughly 84% detected once. This chain connects TRBV27 to TRBJ1-1; D might be TRBD1 (6 bases). The sequence was obtained from a man aged 40-49 years with acute or convalescent COVID-19. Source material: peripheral blood. CDR3 loop: CASSVGQTNTEAFF. The DNA of the CDR3 is TGTGCCAGCAGTGTAGGACAGACAAACACTGAAGCTTTCTTT.